This record covers a single TCR beta chain. What it binds is unknown. The CDR3 has 16 amino acids. Germline CDR1 is MGHRA and CDR2 is YSYEKL. V was clipped by 0 bases and J by 1 base; unmatched bases: 5. Here immunoSEQ multiplex PCR was the method, and the copy in TCRdb shows in-frame clones only, minus some. The repertoire holds 1.5 million to 2.5 million clones, with about 95% as singletons. This sample is drawn from a study of shared clonotypes between healthy human individuals. Study in general: The composition of the donors was a couple of women and three men aged 18 to 49. CD8 memory received one plate per donor, CD8 naive two, CD4 memory three and CD4 naive three.

CD8 cells regarded as naive lacked CD45RO, were positively chosen for CCR7, and omitted terminally differentiated effector memory CD45RA+ cells. Study-wide points: Investigators collected only blood, and repertoires in tissues likely differ. Non-shared clonotypes had lower generation probabilities than clonotypes shared by all four sorted-subset donors.

The J gene is TRBJ1-1, the V gene TRBV4-1, with 7 bases that match TRBD1. The sequenced sample consisted of naive CD8+ T cells sorted from blood. This TCR was recovered from a young man in good health. The CDR3 DNA follows: TGCGCCAGCAGCCAAGAGCAGGGGGGGCGGAACACTGAAGCTTTCTTT. Translated: CASSQEQGGRNTEAFF.